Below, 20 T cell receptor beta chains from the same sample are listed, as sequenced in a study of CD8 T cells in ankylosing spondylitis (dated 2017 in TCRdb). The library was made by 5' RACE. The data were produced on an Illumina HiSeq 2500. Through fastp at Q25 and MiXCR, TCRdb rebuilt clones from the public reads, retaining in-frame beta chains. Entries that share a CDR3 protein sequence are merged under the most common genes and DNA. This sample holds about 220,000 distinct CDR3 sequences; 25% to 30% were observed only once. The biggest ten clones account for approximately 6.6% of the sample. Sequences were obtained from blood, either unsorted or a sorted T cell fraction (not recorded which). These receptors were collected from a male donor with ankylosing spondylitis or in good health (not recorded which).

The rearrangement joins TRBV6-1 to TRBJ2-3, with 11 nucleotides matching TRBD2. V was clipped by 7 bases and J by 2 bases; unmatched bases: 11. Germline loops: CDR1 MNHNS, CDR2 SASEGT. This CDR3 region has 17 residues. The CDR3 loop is CASTSPGLAETTDTQYF. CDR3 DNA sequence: TGTGCCAGCACCTCACCGGGACTAGCGGAAACCACAGATACGCAGTATTTT.

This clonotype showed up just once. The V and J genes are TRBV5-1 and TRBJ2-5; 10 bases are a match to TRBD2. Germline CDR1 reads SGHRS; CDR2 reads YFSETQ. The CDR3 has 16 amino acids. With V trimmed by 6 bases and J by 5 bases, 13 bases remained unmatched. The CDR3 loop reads CASTVQLAGVEETQYF. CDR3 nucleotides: TGCGCCAGCACCGTCCAGCTAGCGGGAGTGGAGGAGACCCAGTACTTC.

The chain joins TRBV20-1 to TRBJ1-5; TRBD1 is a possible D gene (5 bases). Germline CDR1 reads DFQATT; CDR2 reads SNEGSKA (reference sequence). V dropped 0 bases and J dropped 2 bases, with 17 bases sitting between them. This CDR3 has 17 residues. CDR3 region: CSARDLGAGDGNQPQHF. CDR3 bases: TGCAGTGCTAGAGATCTCGGCGCGGGGGACGGCAATCAGCCCCAGCATTTT.

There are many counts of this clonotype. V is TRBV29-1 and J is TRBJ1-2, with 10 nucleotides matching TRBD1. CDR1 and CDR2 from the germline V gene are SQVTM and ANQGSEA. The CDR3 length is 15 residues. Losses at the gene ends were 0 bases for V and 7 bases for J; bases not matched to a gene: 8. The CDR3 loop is CSVEDPRDRGRGYTF. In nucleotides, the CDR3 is TGCAGCGTTGAAGATCCCCGGGACAGGGGACGTGGCTACACCTTC. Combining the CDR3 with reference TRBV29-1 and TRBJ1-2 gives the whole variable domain SAVISQKPSRDICQRGTSLTIQCQVDSQVTMMFWYRQQPGQSLTLIATANQGSEATYESGFVIDKFPISRPNLTFSTLTVSNMSPEDSSIYLCSVEDPRDRGRGYTFGSGTRLTVV.

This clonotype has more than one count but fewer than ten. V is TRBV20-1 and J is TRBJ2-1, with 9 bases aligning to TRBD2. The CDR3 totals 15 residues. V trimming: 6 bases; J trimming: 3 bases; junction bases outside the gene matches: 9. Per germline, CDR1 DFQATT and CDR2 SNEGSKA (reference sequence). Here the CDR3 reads CSASIAGVRYNEQFF. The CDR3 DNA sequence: TGCAGTGCATCTATAGCGGGAGTACGCTACAATGAGCAGTTCTTC.

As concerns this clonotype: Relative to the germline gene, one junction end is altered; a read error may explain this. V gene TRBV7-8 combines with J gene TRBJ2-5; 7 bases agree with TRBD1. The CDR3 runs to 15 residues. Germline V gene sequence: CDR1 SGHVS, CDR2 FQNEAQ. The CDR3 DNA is TGTGCCAGCAGCTTAGAGCGCGGACAGGTAGAGGCCCAGTACTTC. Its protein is CASSLERGQVEAQYF.

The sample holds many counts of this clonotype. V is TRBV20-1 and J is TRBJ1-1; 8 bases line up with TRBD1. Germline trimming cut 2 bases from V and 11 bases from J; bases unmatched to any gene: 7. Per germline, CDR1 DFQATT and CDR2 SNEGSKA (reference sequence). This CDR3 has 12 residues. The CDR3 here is CSARRDRGEAFF. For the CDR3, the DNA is TGCAGTGCTAGACGAGACAGGGGAGAGGCTTTCTTT.

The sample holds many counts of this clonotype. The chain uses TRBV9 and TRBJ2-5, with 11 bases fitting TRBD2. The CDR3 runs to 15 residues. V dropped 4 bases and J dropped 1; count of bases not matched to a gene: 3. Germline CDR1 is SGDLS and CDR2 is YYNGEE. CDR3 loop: CASSIGTSGQETQYF. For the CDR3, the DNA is TGTGCCAGCAGCATTGGGACTAGCGGCCAAGAGACCCAGTACTTC. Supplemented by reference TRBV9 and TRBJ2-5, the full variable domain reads DSGVTQTPKHLITATGQRVTLRCSPRSGDLSVYWYQQSLDQGLQFLIQYYNGEERAKGNILERFSAQQFPDLHSELNLSSLELGDSALYFCASSIGTSGQETQYFGPGTRLLVL.

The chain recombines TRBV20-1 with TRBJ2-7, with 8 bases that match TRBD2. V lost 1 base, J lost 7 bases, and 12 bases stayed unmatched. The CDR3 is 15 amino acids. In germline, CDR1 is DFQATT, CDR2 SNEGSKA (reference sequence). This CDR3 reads CSARVSGSLRGEQYF. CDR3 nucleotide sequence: TGCAGTGCTAGAGTAAGCGGGAGCCTGCGCGGAGAGCAGTACTTC.

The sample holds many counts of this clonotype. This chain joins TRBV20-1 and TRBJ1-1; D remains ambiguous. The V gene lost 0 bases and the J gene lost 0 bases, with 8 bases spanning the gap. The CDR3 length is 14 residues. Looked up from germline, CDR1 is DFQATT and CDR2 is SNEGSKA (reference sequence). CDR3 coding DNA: TGCAGTGCTAGAGATACCAGATTGAACACTGAAGCTTTCTTT. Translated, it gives CSARDTRLNTEAFF.

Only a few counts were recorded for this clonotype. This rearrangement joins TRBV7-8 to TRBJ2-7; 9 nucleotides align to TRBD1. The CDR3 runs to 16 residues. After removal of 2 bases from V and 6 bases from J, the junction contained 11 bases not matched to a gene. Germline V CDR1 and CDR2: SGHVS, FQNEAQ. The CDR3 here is CASSLSSGTGSAEQYF. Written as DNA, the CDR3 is TGTGCCAGCAGCTTATCCTCCGGGACAGGGTCGGCCGAGCAGTACTTC.

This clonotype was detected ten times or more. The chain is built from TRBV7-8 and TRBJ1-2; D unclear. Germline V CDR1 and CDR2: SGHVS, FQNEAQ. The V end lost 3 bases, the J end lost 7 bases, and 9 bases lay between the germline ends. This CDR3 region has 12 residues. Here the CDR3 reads CASSFGSGGYTF. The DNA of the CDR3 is TGTGCCAGCAGCTTCGGGAGCGGTGGCTACACCTTC.

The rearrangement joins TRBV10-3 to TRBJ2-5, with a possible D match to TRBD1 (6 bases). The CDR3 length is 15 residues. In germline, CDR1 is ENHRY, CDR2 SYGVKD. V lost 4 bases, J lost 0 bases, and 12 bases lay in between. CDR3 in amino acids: CAISATRDNQETQYF. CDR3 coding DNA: TGTGCCATCAGTGCCACACGGGACAACCAAGAGACCCAGTACTTC.

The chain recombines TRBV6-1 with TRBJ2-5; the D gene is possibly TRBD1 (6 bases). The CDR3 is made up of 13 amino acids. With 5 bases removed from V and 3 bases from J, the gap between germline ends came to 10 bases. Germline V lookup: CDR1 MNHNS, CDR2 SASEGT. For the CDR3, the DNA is TGTGCCAGCAGTCAAAGACAGGAAGAGACCCAGTACTTC. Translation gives CASSQRQEETQYF.

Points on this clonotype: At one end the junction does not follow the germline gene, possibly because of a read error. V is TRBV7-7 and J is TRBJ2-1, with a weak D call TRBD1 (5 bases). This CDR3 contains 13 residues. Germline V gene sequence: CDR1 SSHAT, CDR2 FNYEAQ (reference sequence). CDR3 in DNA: TGTGCTAGCAGCCCGGACATATACAATGAGCAGTTCTTC. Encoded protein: CASSPDIYNEQFF.

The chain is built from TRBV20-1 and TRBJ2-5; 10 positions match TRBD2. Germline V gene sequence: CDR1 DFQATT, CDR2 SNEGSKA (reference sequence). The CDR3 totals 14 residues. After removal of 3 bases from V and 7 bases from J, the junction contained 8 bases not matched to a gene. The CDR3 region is CSASASGGSWTQYF. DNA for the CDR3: TGCAGTGCTAGTGCTAGCGGGGGTTCGTGGACCCAGTACTTC.

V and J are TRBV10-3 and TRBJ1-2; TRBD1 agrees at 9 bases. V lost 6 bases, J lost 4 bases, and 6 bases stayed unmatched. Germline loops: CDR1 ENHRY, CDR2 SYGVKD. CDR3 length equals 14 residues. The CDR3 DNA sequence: TGTGCCATCAGAACAGGGGGCATTAGCTATGGCTACACCTTC. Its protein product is CAIRTGGISYGYTF.

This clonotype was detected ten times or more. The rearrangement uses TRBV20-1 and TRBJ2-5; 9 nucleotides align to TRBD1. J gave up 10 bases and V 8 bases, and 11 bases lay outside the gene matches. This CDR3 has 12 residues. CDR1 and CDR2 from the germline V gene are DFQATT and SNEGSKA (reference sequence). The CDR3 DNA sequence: TGCAGTACCCGGGACAGGGTCATGGACCAGTACTTC. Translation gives CSTRDRVMDQYF.

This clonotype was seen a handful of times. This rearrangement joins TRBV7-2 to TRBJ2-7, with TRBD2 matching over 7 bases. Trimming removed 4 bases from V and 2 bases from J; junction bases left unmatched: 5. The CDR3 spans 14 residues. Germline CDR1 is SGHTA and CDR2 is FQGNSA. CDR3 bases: TGTGCCAGCAGCTCCGGACTAGGTCCCTACGAGCAGTACTTC. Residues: CASSSGLGPYEQYF.

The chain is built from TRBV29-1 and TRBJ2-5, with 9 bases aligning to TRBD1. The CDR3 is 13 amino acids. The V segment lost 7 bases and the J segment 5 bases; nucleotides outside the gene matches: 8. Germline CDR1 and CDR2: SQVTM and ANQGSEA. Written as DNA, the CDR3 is TGCAGCGCTCATCCCGGGACAGGGGAGACCCAGTACTTC. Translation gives CSAHPGTGETQYF.